The 6 T cell receptor beta chains below all came from one sample that was sequenced in a study of T cells in Graves' hyperthyroidism and ophthalmopathy. Amplification of TCR beta CDR3 regions used RNA as the template. In the first-round RT-PCR of the TCR CDR3, the HTBI primer set was used. MiXCR, applied by TCRdb to the multiplex PCR reads, yields one record per CDR3 protein. The data show more than 550,000 distinct CDR3 sequences, with 15% to 20% seen just once and around 15% held by the top ten. What was sequenced was blood. These receptors all come from a man aged 45-60 years with Graves' hyperthyroidism.

Note on this clonotype: This may be a read error: a much more frequent sequence differs by one nucleotide. The chain has TRBV2 and TRBJ2-3, with 13 bases aligning to TRBD2. This CDR3 has 17 amino acids. J was trimmed by 1 base and V by 5 bases; bases with no gene match: 6. Germline lookup yields CDR1 SNHLY and CDR2 FYNNEI. The CDR3 DNA sequence: TGTGCCAGCAGTCTGGGGACTAGCGGGGCTGGCACAGATACGCAGTATTTT. It specifies CASSLGTSGAGTDTQYF.

The sample holds many counts of this clonotype. This sequence joins TRBV29-1 and TRBJ1-1; 7 bases are shared with TRBD1. This CDR3 region has 16 residues. Germline CDR1 and CDR2: SQVTM and ANQGSEA. With 5 bases clipped from V and 4 bases from J, the junction kept 16 bases outside the gene matches. DNA of the CDR3: TGCAGCGTTCTGGGGGAGGAGGGGGCGCTTTTCACTGAAGCTTTCTTT. Protein: CSVLGEEGALFTEAFF.

This clonotype showed up just a few times. The chain couples TRBV19 to TRBJ1-6, with 7 positions matching TRBD1. The germline CDR1 and CDR2 sequences are LNHDA and SQIVND (reference sequence). Germline trimming cut 5 bases from V and 9 bases from J; bases unmatched to any gene: 10. CDR3 length equals 15 residues. In nucleotides, the CDR3 is TGTGCCAGTAGTTCGGAGGGGGCGCGGGGTTCACCCCTCCACTTT. Its translation: CASSSEGARGSPLHF.

In regard to this clonotype: With a much larger clone just one base away, this may be a read error. The rearrangement uses TRBV27 and TRBJ2-1; no clear D. The CDR3 spans 15 residues. V shed 8 bases and J shed 7 bases, with 21 bases lying between them. Germline CDR1 reads MNHEY; CDR2 reads SMNVEV (reference sequence). The CDR3 region has the DNA TGTGCCAGCGGTCCCCAAACGGTCGCACCGAATGAGCAGTTCTTC. It encodes CASGPQTVAPNEQFF.

The rearrangement links TRBV3-1 to TRBJ1-5; D not certain. The V end lost 2 bases, the J end lost 5 bases, and 7 bases lay between the germline ends. This CDR3 region has 13 residues. CDR1 is LGHDT, CDR2 YNNKEL, per germline (reference sequence). CDR3 in DNA: TGTGCCAGCAGCCAATGGACCGATCAGCCCCAGCATTTT. This encodes CASSQWTDQPQHF.

The table lists this clonotype with a few counts. V is TRBV19 and J is TRBJ2-5; D possibly corresponds to TRBD1 (5 bases). This CDR3 has 13 amino acids. Trimming removed 5 bases from V and 5 bases from J, with 12 bases in between. Germline assignment: CDR1 LNHDA and CDR2 SQIVND (reference sequence). CDR3 loop: CASSERTIETQYF. The CDR3 nucleotides are TGTGCCAGTAGTGAAAGGACAATTGAGACCCAGTACTTC.